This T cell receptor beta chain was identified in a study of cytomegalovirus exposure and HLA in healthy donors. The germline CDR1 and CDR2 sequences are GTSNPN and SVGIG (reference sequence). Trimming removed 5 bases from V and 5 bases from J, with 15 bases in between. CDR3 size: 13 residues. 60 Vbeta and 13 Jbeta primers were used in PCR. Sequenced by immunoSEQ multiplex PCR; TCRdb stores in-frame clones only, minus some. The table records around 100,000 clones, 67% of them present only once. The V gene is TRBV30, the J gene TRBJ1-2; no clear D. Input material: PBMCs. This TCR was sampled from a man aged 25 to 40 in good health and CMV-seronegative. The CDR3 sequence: CAWVEGGQYGYTF. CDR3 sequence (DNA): TGTGCCTGGGTGGAAGGAGGGCAATATGGCTACACCTTC.